This T cell receptor (beta chain) was sequenced for a study of neurological immune-mediated disorders. Notes on the study in general: Because no CDR3 amino acid sequences were shared across subjects by expanded clones, private repertoires were suggested in all groups. While HTLV-1-associated myelopathy showed the greatest TCR clonal expansion, multiple sclerosis showed the least, falling below healthy controls.

TCRdb reanalysed the 5' RACE reads using MiXCR and keeps one entry per CDR3 protein. The data show under 50,000 distinct CDR3 sequences, roughly 25% seen once. CDR3 length equals 14 residues. Trimming cost V 11 bases and J 5 bases; bases outside gene matches: 10. Germline V gene data show CDR1 as SNHLY and CDR2 as FYNNEI. In its sample, this clonotype was seen many times. Its specificity is unknown. This TCR was sampled from a woman in her seventies in good health. The sample taken for sequencing was PBMCs. This chain uses TRBV2 with TRBJ2-3; 10 nucleotides agree with TRBD2. As DNA, the CDR3 is TGTGCCGACGCCCCTAGCGGGAGAGGAGATACGCAGTATTTT. Encoded protein: CADAPSGRGDTQYF.